This T cell receptor beta chain comes out of a study of cytomegalovirus exposure and HLA in healthy donors. Study-level information: Among 398 genotyped donors, around 80% fell in the Caucasian-associated ancestry cluster. General observations from the study: Available immune exposure information covered CMV serostatus only. Productive status was seen about 90% or about 30% of the time for most TCR beta V segments in an earlier analysis.

PCR used 60 Vbeta primers and 13 Jbeta primers. The method was immunoSEQ multiplex PCR; TCRdb's version includes in-frame clones alone and lacks a portion of them. Listed are roughly 120,000 clones; around 4% falls within the top ten. On this clone: Its target is unknown.

Sequencing used PBMCs. The clonotype was recovered from a man between 18 and 29 years old in good health and CMV-seronegative.

CDR3: CASSPRYNEQFF. CDR3 DNA: TGTGCCAGCAGCCCCCGGTACAATGAGCAGTTCTTC. The chain links TRBV5-4 to TRBJ2-1; D not certain. There are 12 residues in the CDR3. CDR1 SGHNT and CDR2 YYREEE come from the germline V gene (reference sequence). The V and J ends lost 4 bases and 4 bases respectively, with 6 bases between them.